The 30 T cell receptor beta chains in this list originate from one sample, sequenced in a study of CD8 T cells in ankylosing spondylitis. Overall study findings and caveats: Seven or eight highly homologous variants made up a TCR beta motif, and this motif appeared characteristic of ankylosing spondylitis blood.

Their cognate antigens are unknown. TCRdb re-called the 5' RACE reads with MiXCR, one entry per CDR3 protein. The table includes about 440,000 distinct CDR3 sequences, approximately 17% detected once. Sequencing was done on a sample of blood, either unsorted or a sorted T cell fraction (not recorded which). These receptors were taken from a male donor with ankylosing spondylitis.

The V gene is TRBV5-1, the J gene TRBJ1-5, with TRBD1 matching 10 bases. Germline lookup yields CDR1 SGHRS and CDR2 YFSETQ. The V segment lost 3 bases and the J segment 6 bases; nucleotides outside the gene matches: 6. The CDR3 runs to 15 residues. The DNA of the CDR3 is TGCGCCAGCAGCTGGGGGACAGGGGTCGGTCAGCCCCAGCATTTT. This codes for CASSWGTGVGQPQHF.

This chain links TRBV12-3 or TRBV12-4 with TRBJ1-1, with D hard to call. Trimming left V 5 bases short and J 4 bases short, with 11 bases between. CDR3 size: 13 residues. The CDR3 bases are TGTGCCAGCAGTCCACTAGGGAGCACTGAAGCTTTCTTT. It encodes CASSPLGSTEAFF.

This clonotype has only a few counts. The V and J genes are TRBV6-2 or TRBV6-3 and TRBJ2-3; tentatively, D is TRBD2 (6 bases). The germline V gene encodes CDR1 MNHEY and CDR2 SVGEGT. The V and J ends lost 7 bases and 5 bases respectively, with 19 bases between them. The CDR3 extends over 15 amino acids. The CDR3: CASTDSGPPQDTQYF. The CDR3 DNA reads as TGTGCCAGCACCGATAGCGGACCCCCCCAAGATACGCAGTATTTT.

The J gene is TRBJ1-5, the V gene TRBV20-1; TRBD1 agrees at 8 bases. Germline V CDR1 and CDR2: DFQATT, SNEGSKA (reference sequence). The CDR3 has 14 amino acids. V lost 3 bases, J lost 7 bases, and 8 bases stayed unmatched. CDR3 amino acids: CSARSGGGGQPQHF. Written as DNA, the CDR3 is TGCAGTGCTAGGTCAGGGGGCGGTGGGCAGCCCCAGCATTTT.

This clonotype showed up just a few times. This chain connects TRBV28 to TRBJ2-6; 7 positions agree with TRBD2. V shed 6 bases, J shed 2 bases, and the junction held 4 bases outside the gene matches. This CDR3 comprises 15 residues. Germline-derived CDR1 and CDR2 are MDHEN and SYDVKM. DNA of the CDR3: TGTGCCAGCAGGGGGGGGAAAGCTGGGGCCAACGTCCTGACTTTC. It encodes CASRGGKAGANVLTF.

J is TRBJ2-7 and V is TRBV6-2 or TRBV6-3; D is undetermined. V gave up 5 bases and J gave up 7 bases, with 15 bases separating them. This CDR3 is 13 amino acids long. Germline-derived CDR1 and CDR2 are MNHEY and SVGEGT. The CDR3: CASSRETYIEQYF. For the CDR3, the DNA is TGTGCCAGCAGTCGCGAGACCTACATTGAGCAGTACTTC.

The chain joins TRBV6-1 to TRBJ1-1; a possible D gene is TRBD1 (6 bases). CDR1 is MNHNS and CDR2 is SASEGT in the germline V gene. Trimming took 3 bases from V and 5 from J, leaving 13 bases between them. The CDR3 loop spans 14 amino acids. CDR3 sequence reads: CASSDEGGGTEAFF. The CDR3 DNA is TGTGCCAGCAGTGACGAGGGGGGCGGAACTGAAGCTTTCTTT.

This clonotype showed up just a few times. The rearrangement links TRBV20-1 to TRBJ2-5, with D perhaps matching TRBD1 (5 bases). The CDR3 extends over 13 amino acids. Germline-derived CDR1 and CDR2 are DFQATT and SNEGSKA (reference sequence). Trimming removed 6 bases from V and 9 bases from J, with 20 bases in between. In DNA form, the CDR3 reads TGCAGTGCCGTATCAGGGATGCCCAGGGCCCAGTACTTC. Residues: CSAVSGMPRAQYF.

The chain joins TRBV30 to TRBJ2-7; the match to TRBD1 covers 7 bases. CDR1 is GTSNPN, CDR2 SVGIG, per germline (reference sequence). The CDR3 is 15 residues long. V gave up 4 bases and J gave up 0 bases; unmatched junction bases: 9. The CDR3 protein is CAWNYHRDSSYEQYF. The CDR3 bases are TGTGCCTGGAACTATCACCGGGACAGCTCCTACGAGCAGTACTTC.

This clonotype was observed many times. The chain employs TRBV5-1 and TRBJ1-6; unclear D gene. Trimming removed 2 bases from V and 6 bases from J, with 12 bases in between. The CDR3 has 15 amino acids. Per the germline V gene, CDR1 is SGHRS and CDR2 is YFSETQ. CDR3 sequence (DNA): TGCGCCAGCAGCTTAACACCGACTGGTAATTCACCCCTCCACTTT. Translated, it gives CASSLTPTGNSPLHF.

This chain uses TRBV4-2 with TRBJ2-5; D possibly uses TRBD1 or TRBD2 (5 bases each). V gave up 0 bases and J gave up 5 bases, with 16 bases separating them. This CDR3 has 16 amino acids. Germline V gene sequence: CDR1 LGHNA, CDR2 YNFKEQ. CDR3 nucleotides: TGTGCCAGCAGCCAAGAACGGTCGAGGGGCTGGGAGACCCAGTACTTC. Its translation is CASSQERSRGWETQYF.

In nucleotides, the CDR3 is TGTGCCAGCAGCTTGACTAGCGGGCATTTGAGGGCGTACGAGCAGTACTTC. This gives the protein CASSLTSGHLRAYEQYF. J is TRBJ2-7 and V is TRBV7-2, with 10 nucleotides matching TRBD2. V was pared by 3 bases and J by 4 bases, with 12 bases of the junction left unmatched. CDR1 and CDR2 from the germline V gene are SGHTA and FQGNSA. CDR3 size: 17 residues.

This clonotype was counted only a few times. The J gene is TRBJ2-3, the V gene TRBV20-1, with no clear D. V was cut by 8 bases and J by 2 bases, with 17 bases left in between. This CDR3 has 14 amino acids. Germline V lookup: CDR1 DFQATT, CDR2 SNEGSKA (reference sequence). The CDR3 bases are TGCAGTCCTGCCGGCCCCAGCTCCACAGATACGCAGTATTTT. Its protein product is CSPAGPSSTDTQYF.

The CDR3 DNA sequence: TGCGCCAGCAGCCAAGAGGGTGTGGATGAGCAGTTCTTC. Amino acid sequence: CASSQEGVDEQFF. V usage is TRBV4-1 and J usage is TRBJ2-1, with D uncertain. V was shortened by 0 bases and J by 8 bases, with 8 bases between the two germline ends. The CDR3 extends over 13 amino acids. Germline CDR1 and CDR2: MGHRA and YSYEKL.

In this sample, this clonotype turned up a few times. The chain employs TRBV6-2 or TRBV6-3 and TRBJ2-5; D ambiguous. The germline CDR1 and CDR2 sequences are MNHEY and SVGEGT. Trimming left V 4 bases short and J 7 bases short, with 10 bases between. This CDR3 is 12 amino acids long. The CDR3 loop is CASSLRRPTQYF. The CDR3 DNA is TGTGCCAGCAGTTTACGGCGTCCGACCCAGTACTTC.

The rearrangement joins TRBV30 to TRBJ1-1, with D hard to call. The CDR3 covers 14 residues. Germline V gene sequence: CDR1 GTSNPN, CDR2 SVGIG (reference sequence). Trimming left V 0 bases short and J 0 bases short, with 8 bases between. The CDR3 DNA is TGTGCCTGGAGTGTGGGCACCTTGAACACTGAAGCTTTCTTT. It encodes CAWSVGTLNTEAFF.

This clonotype was seen a handful of times. This chain uses TRBV20-1 with TRBJ1-4; D is undetermined. V was clipped by 2 bases and J by 1 base, with 5 bases between them. The CDR3 totals 13 residues. CDR1 DFQATT and CDR2 SNEGSKA come from the germline V gene (reference sequence). The CDR3 here is CSARRETNEKLFF. As DNA, the CDR3 is TGCAGTGCTAGAAGGGAAACTAATGAAAAACTGTTTTTT.

This clonotype appeared many times. The J gene is TRBJ2-1, the V gene TRBV5-1, with 7 nucleotides matching TRBD2. The V segment lost 5 bases and the J segment 1 base; nucleotides outside the gene matches: 6. Per the germline V gene, CDR1 is SGHRS and CDR2 is YFSETQ. The CDR3 contains 15 residues. Here the CDR3 DNA reads TGCGCCAGCAGACCGACTAGCCAATCCTACAATGAGCAGTTCTTC. It is translated as CASRPTSQSYNEQFF.

This clonotype was seen a few times. J is TRBJ2-1 and V is TRBV11-1; 11 bases agree with TRBD2. Trimming removed 0 bases from V and 8 bases from J; junction bases left unmatched: 12. Looked up from germline, CDR1 is SGHAT and CDR2 is FQDESV (reference sequence). The CDR3 runs to 18 residues. In DNA form, the CDR3 reads TGTGCCAGCAGCTTAGCGATGATCGTCACTAGCGGGAGCGATGAGCAGTTCTTC. Protein product: CASSLAMIVTSGSDEQFF.

This clonotype was counted a few times. The chain employs TRBV5-1 and TRBJ1-6; 7 bases agree with TRBD1. V shed 4 bases and J 7 bases; nucleotides not matched to a gene: 8. The CDR3 is 15 residues long. The germline gives CDR1 SGHRS, CDR2 YFSETQ. For the CDR3, the DNA is TGCGCCAGCAGCACTACGACAGGGCTCAATTCACCCCTCCACTTT. It encodes CASSTTTGLNSPLHF.

The J gene is TRBJ2-3, the V gene TRBV13; the match to TRBD2 covers 11 bases. The length of the CDR3 is 15 residues. The V gene's germline CDR1 is PRHDT and CDR2 FYEKMQ (reference sequence). J was trimmed by 6 bases and V by 4 bases; bases with no gene match: 6. CDR3 loop: CASSSTSGGGDTQYF. DNA for the CDR3: TGTGCCAGCAGCTCCACTAGCGGGGGTGGCGATACGCAGTATTTT.

This chain links TRBV2 with TRBJ2-7, with TRBD1 as a possible D gene (6 bases). Germline V gene sequence: CDR1 SNHLY, CDR2 FYNNEI. With 7 bases removed from V and 6 bases from J, the gap between germline ends came to 22 bases. The CDR3 is 15 amino acids. The CDR3 is CASKVASGESGEQYF. For the CDR3, the DNA is TGTGCCAGCAAGGTCGCTTCAGGGGAGTCCGGCGAGCAGTACTTC.

This clonotype came up a few times. The rearrangement links TRBV20-1 to TRBJ1-5, with D perhaps matching TRBD1 (5 bases). Trimming removed 4 bases at V and 3 bases at J, with 13 bases between. This CDR3 has 14 amino acids. Germline CDR1 is DFQATT and CDR2 is SNEGSKA (reference sequence). The CDR3: CSATQGRDNQPQHF. DNA for the CDR3: TGCAGTGCTACTCAGGGTAGAGACAATCAGCCCCAGCATTTT.

There are a few counts of this clonotype. The rearrangement links TRBV2 to TRBJ2-1, with D unresolved. The CDR3 contains 14 residues. Trimming removed 5 bases from V and 4 bases from J, with 12 bases in between. Germline-derived CDR1 and CDR2 are SNHLY and FYNNEI. The DNA for the CDR3 is TGTGCCAGCAGTTCCTTCCTGGAGTACAATGAGCAGTTCTTC. Translation gives CASSSFLEYNEQFF.

Many counts were recorded for this clonotype. This chain connects TRBV20-1 to TRBJ2-5; TRBD1 matches at 8 bases. The CDR3 contains 15 residues. The germline V gene has CDR1 DFQATT and CDR2 SNEGSKA (reference sequence). V shed 0 bases, J shed 4 bases, and the junction held 7 bases outside the gene matches. The CDR3 loop reads CSAREDDRGGETQYF. CDR3 bases: TGCAGTGCTAGAGAAGATGACAGGGGTGGAGAGACCCAGTACTTC.

The sample holds many counts of this clonotype. This sequence joins TRBV5-6 and TRBJ2-1, with TRBD2 matching over 9 bases. J gave up 0 bases and V 4 bases, and 5 bases lay outside the gene matches. The germline V gene encodes CDR1 SGHDT and CDR2 YYEEEE. CDR3 size: 16 residues. The CDR3 is CASSAGGGSSYNEQFF. The CDR3 nucleotides read TGTGCCAGCAGCGCGGGGGGGGGGAGCTCCTACAATGAGCAGTTCTTC.

This chain joins TRBV27 and TRBJ2-1; TRBD2 matches 14 bases. Unmatched junction bases numbered 7, after V lost 0 bases and J lost 3 bases. The CDR3 is 19 amino acids. Germline CDR1 reads MNHEY; CDR2 reads SMNVEV (reference sequence). CDR3 loop: CASSLSLGLAGVLYNEQFF. The CDR3 bases are TGTGCCAGCAGTTTATCTTTGGGACTAGCGGGAGTTCTCTACAATGAGCAGTTCTTC.

The chain has TRBV20-1 and TRBJ1-1, with D maybe TRBD1 (5 bases). The CDR3 runs to 13 residues. Deletions cut 0 bases from V and 1 base from J, with 6 bases between. Germline CDR1 is DFQATT and CDR2 is SNEGSKA (reference sequence). DNA for the CDR3: TGCAGTGCTAGAGACAGGGCGAACACTGAAGCTTTCTTT. Its protein is CSARDRANTEAFF.

This clonotype was seen a handful of times. The rearrangement uses TRBV29-1 and TRBJ1-2; maybe TRBD1 (6 bases). Trimming shortened V by 1 base and J by 8 bases, and 14 bases separated the two germline ends. Per germline, CDR1 SQVTM and CDR2 ANQGSEA. This CDR3 region has 13 residues. The CDR3, as DNA: TGCAGCGTTGAAGTAGGGGGGGCTAGAGGCTACACCTTC. Amino acid sequence: CSVEVGGARGYTF.

The genes are TRBV12-3 or TRBV12-4 and TRBJ2-3; D call uncertain. V shed 7 bases and J shed 4 bases, with 12 bases lying between them. This CDR3 spans 13 amino acids. CDR3 residues: CASKLVSPDTQYF. The CDR3 bases are TGTGCCAGCAAACTTGTGTCCCCAGATACGCAGTATTTT.